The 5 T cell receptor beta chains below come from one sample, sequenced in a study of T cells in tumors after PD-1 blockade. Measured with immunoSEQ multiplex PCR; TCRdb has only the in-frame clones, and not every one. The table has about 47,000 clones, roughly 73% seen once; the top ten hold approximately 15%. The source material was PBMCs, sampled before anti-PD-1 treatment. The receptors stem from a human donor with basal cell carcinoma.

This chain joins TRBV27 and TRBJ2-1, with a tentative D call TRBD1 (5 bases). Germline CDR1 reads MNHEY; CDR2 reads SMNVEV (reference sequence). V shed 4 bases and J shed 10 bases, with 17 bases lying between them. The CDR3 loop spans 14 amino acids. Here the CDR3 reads CASSSRQPNMEQFF. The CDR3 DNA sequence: TGTGCCAGCAGTTCAAGACAGCCCAATATGGAGCAGTTCTTC.

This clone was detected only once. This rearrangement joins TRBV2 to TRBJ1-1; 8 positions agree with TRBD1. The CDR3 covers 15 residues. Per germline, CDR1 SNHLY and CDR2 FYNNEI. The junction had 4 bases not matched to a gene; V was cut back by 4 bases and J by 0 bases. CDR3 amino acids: CASSGRQGMNTEAFF. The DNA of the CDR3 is TGTGCCAGCAGTGGACGACAGGGGATGAACACTGAAGCTTTCTTT.

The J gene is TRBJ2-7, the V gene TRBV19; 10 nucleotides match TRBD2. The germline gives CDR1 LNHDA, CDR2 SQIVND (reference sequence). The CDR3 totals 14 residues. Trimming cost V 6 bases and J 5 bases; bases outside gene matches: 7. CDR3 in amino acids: CASSHSGRANEQYF. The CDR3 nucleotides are TGTGCCAGTAGCCACAGCGGGAGGGCGAACGAGCAGTACTTC.

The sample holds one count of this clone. The CDR3 DNA follows: TGTGCCAGCAGTCCTCCCACACTACTAGCGGGGGTTCGCAATGAGCAGTTCTTC. It yields the protein CASSPPTLLAGVRNEQFF. The gene calls are TRBV28 and TRBJ2-1; 11 bases match TRBD2. Unmatched junction bases numbered 15, after V lost 5 bases and J lost 6 bases. The CDR3 runs to 18 residues. Germline-derived CDR1 and CDR2 are MDHEN and SYDVKM.

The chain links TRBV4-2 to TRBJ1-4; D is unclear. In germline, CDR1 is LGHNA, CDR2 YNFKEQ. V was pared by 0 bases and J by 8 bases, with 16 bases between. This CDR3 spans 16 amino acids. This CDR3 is CASSQDGVGSVEKLFF. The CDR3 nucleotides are TGTGCCAGCAGCCAAGATGGGGTTGGGTCAGTGGAAAAACTGTTTTTT.